This T cell receptor beta chain is drawn from a study of identical twins (dated by TCRdb to between 2015 and 2016). General notes on the study: The study deep-sequenced TCR alpha and beta repertoires from monozygotic twins, unrelated adults of various ages and cord blood to test whether fetal clonotypes persist. To rule out contamination, the twin experiments were replicated at different times with different library preparation protocols.

Library creation used 5' RACE. Instrument on record: Illumina HiSeq 2000. A universal primer binding site was introduced by template switching, and a unique molecular identifier was present in the final cDNA, enabling accurate counting of TCR cDNA molecules. First-strand cDNA for TCR alpha and beta chains was synthesized from specific primers in the conserved constant-segment region. To control for contamination, every cDNA library carried two barcodes: a SMART-Mk sample barcode plus Illumina barcodes. TruSeq adapter sequences, together with Illumina sample barcodes, were added in two successive PCR steps. Sequencing of the TCR alpha and beta cDNA libraries was done on the Illumina HiSeq platform using custom primers. On the authors' methods: MiGEC was used to process raw reads and extract unique molecular identifiers, and MiXCR was used to find CDR3 positions. Recombination models were inferred per individual with the repgenHMM and IGoR tools using an EM algorithm. The analysis of shared clonotypes was done with the tcR package in R, with sharing normalized by the product of cloneset sizes. Out-of-frame nonproductive sequences were analyzed to study raw recombination free of thymic and clonal selection effects. TCRdb reprocessed the public reads (quality trimming at Q25 with fastp, clone calling with MiXCR) and kept in-frame beta chains. Each entry is one CDR3 protein sequence, shown with its most common DNA and genes. The V and J calls were determined by TCRdb, not by the authors. For this sample there are around 370,000 distinct CDR3 sequences; about 9% appear just once. About 8.1% of the sample is taken by the ten largest.

In the germline V gene, CDR1 corresponds to MNHEY and CDR2 to SVGAGI. CDR3 length: 12 amino acids, cysteine to phenylalanine. Only CDR3 DNA remains: 36 bases, in frame from the first base. V is clipped by 3 bases and J by 6 bases, and the sequence between their germline boundaries is 5 bases long. Every donor in the study was a healthy Caucasian. The study also sequenced three unrelated non-twin adults: a male aged 18 to 29, a male aged 50 to 59 and a female aged 50 to 59. Miltenyi CD45RO+ enrichment and human naive T-cell isolation kits were used to isolate memory (CD45RO+) and naive T cells from PBMC. This clonotype was seen only a few times. The antigen it recognizes is unknown. The input lacks base qualities; no much larger clone sits a single base away. The paper as a whole reports these results and caveats: Abundant cord blood beta clonotypes carried fewer insertions; young adult naive repertoires showed a weaker similar trend, while memory repertoires showed none. A weaker excess of twin sharing was found in beta out-of-frame sequences because the signal-to-noise ratio was lowered by fewer shared sequences. Because the same donors could not be followed over many years, the conclusions depended on cross-sectional statistical analysis. Invariant T cells such as MAIT and iNKT could partly confound zero-insertion analyses, although diverse VJ usage argued against such confounding for most clonotypes. Out-of-frame TCR alpha sharing in monozygotic twins was systematically underestimated by recombination models, whereas sharing between unrelated individuals was in agreement with the recombination models. Compared with coincidental sharing between unrelated individuals, out-of-frame TCR alpha sequences shared between twins had an excess of sequences with low generation probability.

Sequencing was done on a sample of naive T cells sorted from blood. What the cell subset or site label conveys for this sample: cells isolated with a human naive T-cell isolation kit. The V and J genes are TRBV6-5 and TRBJ2-2, with no confidently assigned D gene. The source is a woman in her 50s in good health. The CDR3 reads as follows: CASSYGPGELFF. The sequence in DNA is TGTGCCAGCAGTTATGGCCCCGGGGAGCTGTTTTTT.